This T cell receptor (beta chain) was captured by sequencing in a study of T-cell reconstitution after alpha-beta-depleted transplantation in children. General study points: Surviving recipient T cells and thymic progenitors accounted for the high day-60 TCRbeta diversity observed in some patients. Expanded clones from the graft, numbering several hundred, reportedly supplied alpha-beta T cells about two months after transplant.

Unique molecular identifiers were incorporated when the TCRbeta library was constructed. TCRdb reprocessed the PCR reads via MiXCR and lists one record per CDR3 protein. Among fewer than 550,000 distinct CDR3 sequences listed, roughly 16% were seen once. Regarding this clonotype: The target antigen is unknown.

The CDR3 covers 16 residues. V lost 2 bases and J 4 bases, leaving 14 bases between the germline ends. Germline values: CDR1 PRHDT, CDR2 FYEKMQ (reference sequence). The clonotype was recovered from a boy in the first two years of life who had a stem cell transplant for Wiskott-Aldrich syndrome, so the T cells may come from the graft donor. The V call is TRBV13, the J call TRBJ2-2; D is unresolved. The sample was PBMCs, mostly from graft donor cells, taken 360 days after TCRalphabeta/CD19-depleted stem cell transplant. CDR3 sequence reads: CASSLKSKGTTGELFF. CDR3 DNA: TGTGCCAGCAGCTTAAAGTCTAAGGGAACCACCGGGGAGCTGTTTTTT.